A selection of T cell receptor beta chains follows, all from one sample in a study of blood T cell repertoires in COVID-19. Libraries were prepared by immunoSEQ multiplex PCR; TCRdb keeps only in-frame clonotypes and omits some of them. In the table there are 120,000 to 150,000 clones, approximately 80% of which are singletons. Sequenced sample: peripheral blood. Receptors originate from a woman between 45 and 60 years old with acute or convalescent COVID-19. CDR3s include the opening cysteine and the closing phenylalanine or tryptophan. The order of the fields is J gene, clone size, D gene, V gene, CDR3 protein, CDR3 DNA. D genes are given only for firm matches. Clone size is not always given. Where it is, it says once, few, many or a class for expanded clones.

j_gene: TRBJ1-1
abundance: .
d_gene: .
v_gene: TRBV30
CDR3aa: CAWDQGTEAFF
CDR3nt: TGTGCCTGGGATCAGGGCACTGAAGCTTTCTTT

j_gene: TRBJ2-7
abundance: .
d_gene: TRBD1
v_gene: TRBV5-1
CDR3aa: CASSLEDRRWEQYF
CDR3nt: TGCGCCAGCAGCTTAGAGGACAGGAGGTGGGAGCAGTACTTC

j_gene: TRBJ2-5
abundance: .
d_gene: TRBD1
v_gene: TRBV2
CDR3aa: CASMVKGQGQETQYF
CDR3nt: TGTGCCAGCATGGTAAAGGGACAGGGGCAAGAGACCCAGTACTTC

j_gene: TRBJ1-2
abundance: .
d_gene: .
v_gene: TRBV6-5
CDR3aa: CASSPTVINYGYTF
CDR3nt: TGTGCCAGCAGTCCCACGGTAATTAACTATGGCTACACCTTC

j_gene: TRBJ2-2
abundance: .
d_gene: TRBD1
v_gene: TRBV2
CDR3aa: CASSEYRGNTGELFF
CDR3nt: TGTGCCAGCAGTGAATACAGGGGGAACACCGGGGAGCTGTTTTTT

j_gene: TRBJ1-3
abundance: .
d_gene: .
v_gene: TRBV6-5
CDR3aa: CASSLLQGGGNTIYF
CDR3nt: TGTGCCAGCAGTTTGTTACAGGGTGGTGGAAACACCATATATTTT

j_gene: TRBJ1-2
abundance: .
d_gene: .
v_gene: TRBV28
CDR3aa: CASTPPPGNYGYTF
CDR3nt: TGTGCCAGCACTCCCCCGCCAGGCAATTATGGCTACACCTTC

j_gene: TRBJ1-2
abundance: .
d_gene: .
v_gene: TRBV7-9
CDR3aa: CASSFDRTDGYTF
CDR3nt: TGTGCCAGCAGCTTCGACAGGACCGATGGCTACACCTTC

j_gene: TRBJ2-3
abundance: .
d_gene: TRBD2
v_gene: TRBV7-2
CDR3aa: CASSLAGTSGDTQYF
CDR3nt: TGTGCCAGCAGCTTAGCCGGGACTAGCGGGGATACGCAGTATTTT

j_gene: TRBJ2-2
abundance: .
d_gene: TRBD2
v_gene: TRBV18
CDR3aa: CASSSREGNTGELFF
CDR3nt: TGTGCCAGCTCGTCCAGGGAGGGCAACACCGGGGAGCTGTTTTTT

j_gene: TRBJ1-2
abundance: .
d_gene: TRBD1
v_gene: TRBV6-5
CDR3aa: CASSYSRTGGGYGYTF
CDR3nt: TGTGCCAGCAGTTACTCAAGGACAGGGGGAGGGTATGGCTACACCTTC

j_gene: TRBJ1-2
abundance: .
d_gene: TRBD1
v_gene: TRBV7-3
CDR3aa: CASSPQGPGQSPNGYTF
CDR3nt: TGTGCCAGCAGCCCCCAAGGGCCGGGACAGAGCCCTAATGGCTACACCTTC

j_gene: TRBJ1-1
abundance: .
d_gene: TRBD1
v_gene: TRBV28
CDR3aa: CASSPNTGGNTEAFF
CDR3nt: TGTGCCAGCAGCCCGAACACAGGGGGCAACACTGAAGCTTTCTTT

j_gene: TRBJ1-4
abundance: .
d_gene: .
v_gene: TRBV9
CDR3aa: CASSVRGGEKLFF
CDR3nt: TGTGCCAGCAGCGTCAGAGGAGGAGAAAAACTGTTTTTT

j_gene: TRBJ2-2
abundance: .
d_gene: TRBD1
v_gene: TRBV7-3
CDR3aa: CASTTGTNTGELFF
CDR3nt: TGTGCCAGTACGACAGGGACGAACACCGGGGAGCTGTTTTTT

j_gene: TRBJ1-1
abundance: .
d_gene: .
v_gene: TRBV13
CDR3aa: CASSLGGDTEAFF
CDR3nt: TGTGCCAGCTCTCTTGGGGGGGACACTGAAGCTTTCTTT

j_gene: TRBJ1-1
abundance: .
d_gene: .
v_gene: TRBV25-1
CDR3aa: CASSGDGGRAFF
CDR3nt: TGTGCCAGCAGTGGTGACGGCGGTAGAGCTTTCTTT

j_gene: TRBJ1-4
abundance: .
d_gene: .
v_gene: TRBV6-5
CDR3aa: CASSLTIRTNEKLFF
CDR3nt: TGTGCCAGCAGTCTAACTATCAGAACTAATGAAAAACTGTTTTTT

j_gene: TRBJ1-1
abundance: once
d_gene: TRBD1
v_gene: TRBV28
CDR3aa: CASSLQGGAFF
CDR3nt: TGTGCCAGCAGTTTGCAGGGGGGAGCTTTCTTT

j_gene: TRBJ1-5
abundance: .
d_gene: TRBD1
v_gene: TRBV7-2
CDR3aa: CASSPTGQGFQPQHF
CDR3nt: TGTGCCAGCAGCCCAACAGGACAGGGCTTTCAGCCCCAGCATTTT

j_gene: TRBJ2-3
abundance: .
d_gene: TRBD2
v_gene: TRBV6-4
CDR3aa: CASSDSAGGADTQYF
CDR3nt: TGTGCCAGCAGTGACTCAGCGGGGGGCGCAGATACGCAGTATTTT

j_gene: TRBJ1-2
abundance: .
d_gene: TRBD1
v_gene: TRBV7-2
CDR3aa: CALRRGTGGGYTF
CDR3nt: TGTGCCCTACGGCGGGGGACAGGGGGCGGCTACACCTTC

j_gene: TRBJ2-2
abundance: .
d_gene: .
v_gene: TRBV10-3
CDR3aa: CAIRAGYGYDTGELFF
CDR3nt: TGTGCCATCAGGGCAGGGTACGGCTACGACACCGGGGAGCTGTTTTTT

j_gene: TRBJ2-7
abundance: .
d_gene: TRBD1
v_gene: TRBV11-3
CDR3aa: CASSAGGQGNEQYF
CDR3nt: TGTGCCAGCAGCGCAGGGGGACAGGGGAACGAGCAGTACTTC

j_gene: TRBJ2-5
abundance: .
d_gene: TRBD1
v_gene: TRBV25-1
CDR3aa: CASSARYGTGGETQYF
CDR3nt: TGTGCCAGCAGTGCCAGATACGGGACAGGGGGAGAGACCCAGTACTTC

j_gene: TRBJ1-4
abundance: .
d_gene: .
v_gene: TRBV18
CDR3aa: CASSPMYKDGENEKLFF
CDR3nt: TGTGCCAGCTCACCCATGTACAAAGACGGGGAAAATGAAAAACTGTTTTTT

j_gene: TRBJ1-2
abundance: .
d_gene: TRBD1
v_gene: TRBV19
CDR3aa: CASSPGTGGDYGYTF
CDR3nt: TGTGCCAGTAGTCCCGGGACAGGGGGCGACTATGGCTACACCTTC

j_gene: TRBJ1-2
abundance: .
d_gene: TRBD1
v_gene: TRBV18
CDR3aa: CASSPPGGQIYGYTF
CDR3nt: TGTGCCAGCTCACCACCGGGGGGACAGATCTATGGCTACACCTTC

j_gene: TRBJ1-3
abundance: once
d_gene: TRBD1
v_gene: TRBV7-9
CDR3aa: CASSLDRAGNTIYF
CDR3nt: TGTGCCAGCAGCTTGGACAGGGCTGGAAACACCATATATTTT

j_gene: TRBJ1-1
abundance: .
d_gene: .
v_gene: TRBV7-9
CDR3aa: CASSQTGLEAFF
CDR3nt: TGTGCCAGCAGCCAGACAGGCCTTGAAGCTTTCTTT

j_gene: TRBJ1-2
abundance: few
d_gene: .
v_gene: TRBV30
CDR3aa: CAWSASGLGYTF
CDR3nt: TGTGCCTGGAGTGCCTCAGGTTTAGGCTACACCTTC

j_gene: TRBJ1-4
abundance: once
d_gene: TRBD1
v_gene: TRBV19
CDR3aa: CASSIKKGTVGEKLFF
CDR3nt: TGTGCCAGTAGTATAAAGAAGGGGACAGTCGGTGAAAAACTGTTTTTT

j_gene: TRBJ1-1
abundance: .
d_gene: TRBD1
v_gene: TRBV4-2
CDR3aa: CASSHPDRGLFTEAFF
CDR3nt: TGTGCCAGCAGCCACCCGGACAGGGGGCTTTTCACTGAAGCTTTCTTT

j_gene: TRBJ2-7
abundance: .
d_gene: .
v_gene: TRBV6-5
CDR3aa: CASSYKALSSYEQYF
CDR3nt: TGTGCCAGCAGTTACAAAGCCTTGAGCTCCTACGAGCAGTACTTC

j_gene: TRBJ2-5
abundance: .
d_gene: .
v_gene: TRBV4-2
CDR3aa: CAGSGQAGGRETQYF
CDR3nt: TGTGCCGGTTCAGGTCAAGCAGGTGGGCGAGAGACCCAGTACTTC

j_gene: TRBJ2-5
abundance: .
d_gene: .
v_gene: TRBV14
CDR3aa: CASSQWFQSRLETAETQYF
CDR3nt: TGTGCCAGCAGCCAATGGTTTCAATCAAGGTTGGAGACAGCGGAGACCCAGTACTTC

j_gene: TRBJ1-1
abundance: .
d_gene: .
v_gene: TRBV10-3
CDR3aa: CAISDTAGGEAFF
CDR3nt: TGTGCCATCAGTGATACAGCCGGGGGAGAAGCTTTCTTT

j_gene: TRBJ2-1
abundance: .
d_gene: .
v_gene: TRBV9
CDR3aa: CASSVAAAASYNEQFF
CDR3nt: TGTGCCAGCAGCGTAGCTGCAGCGGCCTCCTACAATGAGCAGTTCTTC

j_gene: TRBJ2-3
abundance: .
d_gene: TRBD1
v_gene: TRBV7-9
CDR3aa: CATQDRSSTDTQYF
CDR3nt: TGTGCCACCCAGGACAGGAGTAGCACAGATACGCAGTATTTT

j_gene: TRBJ2-7
abundance: .
d_gene: .
v_gene: TRBV7-9
CDR3aa: CASSLRQGRNEQYF
CDR3nt: TGTGCCAGCAGCTTAAGGCAGGGGCGGAACGAGCAGTACTTC

j_gene: TRBJ2-7
abundance: .
d_gene: .
v_gene: TRBV6-1
CDR3aa: CASSEALFYSGVHEQYF
CDR3nt: TGTGCCAGCAGTGAAGCGTTATTCTACTCAGGGGTCCACGAGCAGTACTTC

j_gene: TRBJ1-2
abundance: .
d_gene: TRBD1
v_gene: TRBV3-1/TRBV3-2
CDR3aa: CASSQMGQGVGSYGYTF
CDR3nt: TGTGCCAGCAGCCAAATGGGACAGGGGGTGGGTTCTTATGGCTACACCTTC

j_gene: TRBJ1-5
abundance: .
d_gene: .
v_gene: TRBV24-1
CDR3aa: CATSDFRSIWPQHF
CDR3nt: TGTGCCACCAGTGATTTCAGGTCCATATGGCCCCAGCATTTT

j_gene: TRBJ1-5
abundance: .
d_gene: TRBD1
v_gene: TRBV6-6
CDR3aa: CASSRLVGTGVDQPQHF
CDR3nt: TGTGCCAGCAGCCGATTGGTAGGGACAGGGGTCGATCAGCCCCAGCATTTT

j_gene: TRBJ2-6
abundance: .
d_gene: TRBD1
v_gene: TRBV18
CDR3aa: CASSPNDMTGGANVLTF
CDR3nt: TGTGCCAGCTCACCGAACGACATGACAGGGGGGGCCAACGTCCTGACTTTC

j_gene: TRBJ1-4
abundance: .
d_gene: .
v_gene: TRBV19
CDR3aa: CASNDGATNEKLFF
CDR3nt: TGTGCCAGTAATGACGGAGCAACTAATGAAAAACTGTTTTTT

j_gene: TRBJ1-1
abundance: .
d_gene: .
v_gene: TRBV27
CDR3aa: CASSLKSGTEAFF
CDR3nt: TGTGCCAGCAGCCTCAAATCGGGGACTGAAGCTTTCTTT

j_gene: TRBJ2-7
abundance: .
d_gene: TRBD1
v_gene: TRBV6-5
CDR3aa: CASSYRDRGSGEQYF
CDR3nt: TGTGCCAGCAGTTACCGGGACAGGGGTTCGGGGGAGCAGTACTTC

j_gene: TRBJ2-7
abundance: once
d_gene: .
v_gene: TRBV2
CDR3aa: CASSDWAGSYEQYF
CDR3nt: TGTGCCAGCAGTGATTGGGCAGGTTCCTACGAGCAGTACTTC

j_gene: TRBJ2-1
abundance: .
d_gene: TRBD1
v_gene: TRBV7-9
CDR3aa: CASSIDFDRAQYEQFF
CDR3nt: TGTGCCAGCAGCATAGATTTCGACAGGGCCCAATATGAGCAGTTCTTC